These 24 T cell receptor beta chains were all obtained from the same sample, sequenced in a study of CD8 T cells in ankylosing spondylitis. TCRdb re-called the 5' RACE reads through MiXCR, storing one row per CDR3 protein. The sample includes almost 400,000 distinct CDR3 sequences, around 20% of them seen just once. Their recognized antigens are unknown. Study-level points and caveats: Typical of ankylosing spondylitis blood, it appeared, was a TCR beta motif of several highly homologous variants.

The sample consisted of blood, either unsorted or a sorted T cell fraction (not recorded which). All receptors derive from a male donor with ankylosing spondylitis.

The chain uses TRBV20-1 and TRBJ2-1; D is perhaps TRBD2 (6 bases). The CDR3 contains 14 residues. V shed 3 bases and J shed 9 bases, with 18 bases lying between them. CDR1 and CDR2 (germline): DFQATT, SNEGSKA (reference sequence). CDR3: CSARRDFLSGEQFF. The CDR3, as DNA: TGCAGTGCTAGGCGGGACTTCCTATCCGGTGAGCAGTTCTTC.

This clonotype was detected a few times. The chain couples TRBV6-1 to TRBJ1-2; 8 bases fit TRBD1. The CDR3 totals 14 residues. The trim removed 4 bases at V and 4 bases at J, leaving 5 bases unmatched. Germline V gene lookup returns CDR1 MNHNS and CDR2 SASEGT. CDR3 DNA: TGTGCCAGCAGTGGACAGGGGTTGGGCTATGGCTACACCTTC. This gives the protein CASSGQGLGYGYTF.

DNA for the CDR3: TGTGCCAGCAGCGTTTCCGACCTCAATGAGCAGTTCTTC. Protein sequence: CASSVSDLNEQFF. The chain couples TRBV9 to TRBJ2-1, with D uncertain. Germline values: CDR1 SGDLS, CDR2 YYNGEE. V was cut by 2 bases and J by 6 bases, with 9 bases left in between. The CDR3 is made up of 13 amino acids.

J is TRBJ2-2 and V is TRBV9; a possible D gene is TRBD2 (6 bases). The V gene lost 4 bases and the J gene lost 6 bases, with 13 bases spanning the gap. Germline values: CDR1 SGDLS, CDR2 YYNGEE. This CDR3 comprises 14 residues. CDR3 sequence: CASSPFRRAGELFF. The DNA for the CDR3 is TGTGCCAGCAGCCCATTCAGGAGGGCCGGGGAGCTGTTTTTT.

CDR3 nucleotide sequence: TGCAGTGCCGGGGGACAAGTCTACGAGCAGTACTTC. The encoded protein is CSAGGQVYEQYF. The chain couples TRBV20-1 to TRBJ2-7, with D possibly called TRBD1 or TRBD2 (6 bases each). The CDR3 is made up of 12 amino acids. V was cut by 6 bases and J by 3 bases, with 12 bases left in between. From germline, CDR1 is DFQATT and CDR2 SNEGSKA (reference sequence).

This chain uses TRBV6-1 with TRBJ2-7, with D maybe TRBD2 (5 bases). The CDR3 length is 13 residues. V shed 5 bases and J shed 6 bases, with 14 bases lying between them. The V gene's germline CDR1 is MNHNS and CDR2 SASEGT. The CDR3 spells CASSHNTEGEQYF. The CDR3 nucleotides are TGTGCCAGCAGTCATAATACAGAGGGCGAGCAGTACTTC.

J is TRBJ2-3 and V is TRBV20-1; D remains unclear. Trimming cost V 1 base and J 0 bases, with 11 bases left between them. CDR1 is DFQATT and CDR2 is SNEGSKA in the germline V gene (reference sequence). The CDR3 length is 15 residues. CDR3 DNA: TGCAGTGCTAGAGCCATCCAAACTAGCACAGATACGCAGTATTTT. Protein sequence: CSARAIQTSTDTQYF.

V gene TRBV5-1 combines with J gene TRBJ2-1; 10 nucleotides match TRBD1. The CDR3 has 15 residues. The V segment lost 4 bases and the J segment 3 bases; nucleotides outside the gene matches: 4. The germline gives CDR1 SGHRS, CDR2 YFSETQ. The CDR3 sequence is CASSTWTGGYNEQFF. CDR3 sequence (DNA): TGCGCCAGCAGCACATGGACAGGGGGCTACAATGAGCAGTTCTTC.

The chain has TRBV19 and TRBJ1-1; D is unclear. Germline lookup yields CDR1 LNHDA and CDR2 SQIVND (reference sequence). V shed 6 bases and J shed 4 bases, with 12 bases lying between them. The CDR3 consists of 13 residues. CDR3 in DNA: TGTGCCAGTAGAATCAAAAGGGCCACTGAAGCTTTCTTT. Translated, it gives CASRIKRATEAFF. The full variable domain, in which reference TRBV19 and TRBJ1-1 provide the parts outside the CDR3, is DGGITQSPKYLFRKEGQNVTLSCEQNLNHDAMYWYRQDPGQGLRLIYYSQIVNDFQKGDIAEGYSVSREKKESFPLTVTSAQKNPTAFYLCASRIKRATEAFFGQGTRLTVV.

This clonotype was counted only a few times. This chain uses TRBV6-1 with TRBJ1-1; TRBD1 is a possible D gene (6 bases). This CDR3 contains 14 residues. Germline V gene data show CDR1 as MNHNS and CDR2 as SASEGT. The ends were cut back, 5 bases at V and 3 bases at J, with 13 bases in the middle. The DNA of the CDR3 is TGTGCCAGCAGTCAACCGGGGGCGGACACTGAAGCTTTCTTT. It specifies CASSQPGADTEAFF.

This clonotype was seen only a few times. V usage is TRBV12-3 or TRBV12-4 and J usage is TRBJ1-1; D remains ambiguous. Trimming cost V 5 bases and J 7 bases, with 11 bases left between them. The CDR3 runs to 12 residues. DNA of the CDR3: TGTGCCAGCAGTCCCGGACGATTTGAAGCTTTCTTT. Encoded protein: CASSPGRFEAFF.

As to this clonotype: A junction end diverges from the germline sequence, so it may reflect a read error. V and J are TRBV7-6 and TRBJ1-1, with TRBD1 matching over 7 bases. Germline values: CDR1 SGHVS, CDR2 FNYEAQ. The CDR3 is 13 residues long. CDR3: CASSLIQGPEVFF. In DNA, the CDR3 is TGTGCCAGCAGCCTTATACAGGGGCCTGAAGTTTTCTTT.

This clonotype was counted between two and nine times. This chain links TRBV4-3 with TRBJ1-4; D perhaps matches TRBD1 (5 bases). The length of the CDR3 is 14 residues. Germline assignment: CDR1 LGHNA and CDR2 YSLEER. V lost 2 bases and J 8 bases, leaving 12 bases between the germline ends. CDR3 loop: CASSQPGMREKLFF. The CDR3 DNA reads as TGCGCCAGCAGCCAACCAGGGATGCGAGAAAAACTGTTTTTT.

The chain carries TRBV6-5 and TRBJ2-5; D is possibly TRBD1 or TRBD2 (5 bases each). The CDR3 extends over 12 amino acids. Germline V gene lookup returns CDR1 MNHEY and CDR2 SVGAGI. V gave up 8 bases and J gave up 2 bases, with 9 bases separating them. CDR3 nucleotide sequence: TGTGCCAGCGCAGAGGGGCAAGAGACCCAGTACTTC. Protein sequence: CASAEGQETQYF.

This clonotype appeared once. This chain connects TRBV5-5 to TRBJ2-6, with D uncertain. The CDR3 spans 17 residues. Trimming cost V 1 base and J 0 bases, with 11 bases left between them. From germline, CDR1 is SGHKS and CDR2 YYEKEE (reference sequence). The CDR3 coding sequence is TGTGCCAGCAGCTTGACCGCCCTAGTCTCTGGGGCCAACGTCCTGACTTTC. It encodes CASSLTALVSGANVLTF. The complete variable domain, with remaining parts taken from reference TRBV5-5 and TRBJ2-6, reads DAGVTQSPTHLIKTRGQQVTLRCSPISGHKSVSWYQQVLGQGPQFIFQYYEKEERGRGNFPDRFSARQFPNYSSELNVNALLLGDSALYLCASSLTALVSGANVLTFGAGSRLTVL.

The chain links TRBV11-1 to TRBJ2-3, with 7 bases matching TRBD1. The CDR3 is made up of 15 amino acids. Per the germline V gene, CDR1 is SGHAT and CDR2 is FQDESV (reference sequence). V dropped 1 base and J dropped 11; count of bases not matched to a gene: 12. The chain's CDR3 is CASSLDGLGPGGQYF. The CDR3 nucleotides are TGTGCCAGCAGCTTAGACGGACTGGGGCCAGGGGGGCAGTATTTT.

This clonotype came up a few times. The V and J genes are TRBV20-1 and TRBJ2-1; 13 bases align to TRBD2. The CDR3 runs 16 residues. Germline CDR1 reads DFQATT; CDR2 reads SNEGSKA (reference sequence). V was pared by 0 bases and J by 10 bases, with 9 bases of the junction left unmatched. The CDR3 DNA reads TGCAGTGCTAGAGACCGGACTAGCGGGAGCCCTTGGGAGCAGTTCTTC. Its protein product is CSARDRTSGSPWEQFF.

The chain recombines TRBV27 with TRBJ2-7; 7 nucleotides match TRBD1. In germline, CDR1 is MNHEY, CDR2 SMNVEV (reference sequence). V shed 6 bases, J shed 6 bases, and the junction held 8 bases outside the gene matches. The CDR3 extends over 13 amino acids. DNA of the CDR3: TGTGCCAGCAGCCGCGACAGGGTTGGCGAGCAGTACTTC. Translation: CASSRDRVGEQYF.

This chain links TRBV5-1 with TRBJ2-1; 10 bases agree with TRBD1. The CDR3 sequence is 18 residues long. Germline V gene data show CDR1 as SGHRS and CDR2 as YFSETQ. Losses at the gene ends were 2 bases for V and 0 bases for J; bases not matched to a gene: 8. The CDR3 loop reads CASSFPGQGSYSYNEQFF. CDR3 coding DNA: TGCGCCAGCAGCTTCCCGGGACAGGGGTCCTACTCCTACAATGAGCAGTTCTTC.

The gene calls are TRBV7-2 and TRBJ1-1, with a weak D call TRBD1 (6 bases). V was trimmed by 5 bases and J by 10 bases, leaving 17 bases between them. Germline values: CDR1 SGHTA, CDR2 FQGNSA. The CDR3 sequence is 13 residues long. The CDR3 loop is CASSPMKQGSAFF. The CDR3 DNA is TGTGCCAGCAGCCCTATGAAACAGGGTTCAGCTTTCTTT.

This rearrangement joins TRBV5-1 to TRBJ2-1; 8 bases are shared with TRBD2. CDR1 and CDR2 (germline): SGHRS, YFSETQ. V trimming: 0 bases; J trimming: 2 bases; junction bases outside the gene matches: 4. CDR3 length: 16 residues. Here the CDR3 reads CASSLGTGGTYNEQFF. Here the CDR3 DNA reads TGCGCCAGCAGCTTGGGTACGGGAGGGACCTACAATGAGCAGTTCTTC.

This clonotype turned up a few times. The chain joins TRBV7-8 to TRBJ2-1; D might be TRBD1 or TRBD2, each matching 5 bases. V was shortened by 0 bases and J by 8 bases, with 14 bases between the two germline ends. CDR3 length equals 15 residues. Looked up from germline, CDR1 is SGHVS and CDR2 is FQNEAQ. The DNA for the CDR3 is TGTGCCAGCAGCTTAGCGGGGCCGCCCGGGGATGAGCAGTTCTTC. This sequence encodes CASSLAGPPGDEQFF.

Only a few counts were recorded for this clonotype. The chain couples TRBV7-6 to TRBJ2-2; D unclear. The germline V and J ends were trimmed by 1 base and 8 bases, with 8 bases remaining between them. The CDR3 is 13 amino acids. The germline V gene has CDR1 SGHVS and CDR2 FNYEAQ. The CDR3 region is CASSLGPRGELFF. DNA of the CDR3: TGTGCCAGCAGCTTAGGACCTCGAGGGGAGCTGTTTTTT.

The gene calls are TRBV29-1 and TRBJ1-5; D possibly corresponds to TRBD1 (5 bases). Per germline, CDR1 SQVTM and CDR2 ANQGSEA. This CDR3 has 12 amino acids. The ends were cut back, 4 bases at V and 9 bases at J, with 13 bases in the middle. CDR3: CSVGNPQGPQHF. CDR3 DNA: TGCAGCGTTGGGAACCCGCAGGGGCCCCAGCATTTT.